This is a list of T cell receptor beta chains from one sample in a study of T cell responses to AZD1222 COVID-19 vaccine. Here immunoSEQ multiplex PCR was the method, and the copy in TCRdb shows in-frame clones only, minus some. The sample has 95,000 to 110,000 clones, about nine tenths seen once. The source was peripheral blood, collected on day 0 of AZD1222 vaccination. The receptor source for this set is an adult in good health. Each CDR3 is given with its conserved first and last residue. D genes are given only for firm matches. The listing skips clone size in some rows; elsewhere it reads once, few, many or a size class.

cdr3_aa	cdr3_nt	d_call	clone_size	v_call	j_call
CASSPGAKANTGELFF	TGTGCCAGCAGCCCTGGGGCAAAAGCGAACACCGGGGAGCTGTTTTTT	-	-	TRBV7-7	TRBJ2-2
CASSLFLASQETQYF	TGTGCCAGCAGCTTATTTTTGGCTAGTCAAGAGACCCAGTACTTC	-	-	TRBV7-3	TRBJ2-5
CASSLVRSTEAFF	TGTGCCAGCAGCTTGGTTCGAAGCACAGAAGCTTTCTTT	-	-	TRBV7-2	TRBJ1-1
CSVHASSNTEAFF	TGCAGCGTTCATGCGTCGTCCAACACTGAAGCTTTCTTT	-	-	TRBV29-1	TRBJ1-1
CASPMKEGALGYTF	TGTGCCAGCCCAATGAAGGAGGGGGCGCTTGGCTACACCTTC	TRBD1	-	TRBV6-5	TRBJ1-2
CAWSVKVFGSTEAFF	TGTGCCTGGAGTGTGAAGGTCTTCGGGAGCACTGAAGCTTTCTTT	-	-	TRBV30	TRBJ1-1
CASSQGAGAYEQYF	TGTGCCAGCAGCCAGGGGGCGGGGGCCTACGAGCAGTACTTC	-	-	TRBV3-1/TRBV3-2	TRBJ2-7
CASSVPIGGGLSDYGYTF	TGTGCCAGCAGCGTCCCAATCGGCGGGGGGCTCTCTGACTATGGCTACACCTTC	-	once	TRBV5-8	TRBJ1-2
CASSAEGTSGMEQFF	TGTGCCAGCAGTGCCGAGGGGACTAGCGGGATGGAGCAGTTCTTC	TRBD2	-	TRBV2	TRBJ2-1
CATSPGDKNTEAFF	TGTGCCACCAGTCCCGGGGACAAGAACACTGAAGCTTTCTTT	-	-	TRBV24-1	TRBJ1-1
CASSDPGLSLAKNIQYF	TGTGCCAGCAGCGATCCGGGCCTTAGTCTAGCCAAAAACATTCAGTACTTC	-	-	TRBV7-9	TRBJ2-4
CAWSQFRVETQYF	TGTGCCTGGAGTCAGTTTAGGGTAGAGACCCAGTACTTC	-	-	TRBV30	TRBJ2-5
CAITPDSIYNEQFF	TGTGCCATCACCCCGGACAGTATCTACAATGAGCAGTTCTTC	-	-	TRBV10-3	TRBJ2-1
CASSLWTGGTGELFF	TGCGCCAGCAGCCTTTGGACAGGGGGGACCGGGGAGCTGTTTTTT	TRBD1	-	TRBV5-1	TRBJ2-2
CASSQQTQNTGELFF	TGCGCCAGCAGCCAGCAGACTCAAAACACCGGGGAGCTGTTTTTT	-	-	TRBV4-3	TRBJ2-2
CASSLAGRETQYF	TGTGCCAGCAGCTTGGCGGGGAGGGAGACCCAGTACTTC	-	-	TRBV5-4	TRBJ2-5
CASSSPREGRVGETQYF	TGTGCCAGCAGTTCCCCGCGGGAGGGCCGGGTCGGAGAGACCCAGTACTTC	TRBD2	-	TRBV28	TRBJ2-5
CASSLIMVAVTQETQYF	TGTGCCAGCAGCTTAATCATGGTAGCGGTAACTCAAGAGACCCAGTACTTC	-	-	TRBV11-2	TRBJ2-5
CATSRRAKETQYF	TGTGCCACCAGCCGCAGGGCAAAAGAGACCCAGTACTTC	-	few	TRBV15	TRBJ2-5
CASRLGGTGELFF	TGTGCCAGCAGACTCGGGGGCACCGGGGAGCTGTTTTTT	-	-	TRBV3-1/TRBV3-2	TRBJ2-2
CASSYGKGTRQETQYF	TGTGCCAGCAGTTACGGGAAGGGGACCAGACAAGAGACCCAGTACTTC	-	-	TRBV6-2/TRBV6-3	TRBJ2-5
CASSQDLVGGLTYEQYF	TGTGCCAGCAGCCAAGATTTGGTTGGCGGGTTGACCTACGAGCAGTACTTC	-	once	TRBV4-2	TRBJ2-7
CASSFVGQKAFF	TGTGCCAGCAGCTTCGTAGGACAGAAAGCTTTCTTT	-	-	TRBV7-9	TRBJ1-1
CASSSGQGEEAFF	TGTGCCAGCAGTTCCGGACAGGGGGAGGAAGCTTTCTTT	TRBD1	-	TRBV6-5	TRBJ1-1
CASSAGSNQPQHF	TGTGCCAGCAGCGCGGGGAGCAATCAGCCCCAGCATTTT	-	-	TRBV6-4	TRBJ1-5
CASSLTGFYNEQFF	TGTGCCAGCAGCTTAACCGGGTTCTACAATGAGCAGTTCTTC	-	-	TRBV7-2	TRBJ2-1
CASSLVLTGPMNTEAFF	TGTGCCAGCAGCTTGGTTTTGACAGGCCCCATGAACACTGAAGCTTTCTTT	-	-	TRBV5-5	TRBJ1-1
CASSLEGAVYNEQFF	TGTGCCAGCAGTTTAGAGGGGGCGGTTTACAATGAGCAGTTCTTC	TRBD1	-	TRBV28	TRBJ2-1